One sample yielded the 18 T cell receptor beta chains listed below, sequenced in a study of cytomegalovirus exposure and HLA in healthy donors. PCR was performed using 60 Vbeta and 13 Jbeta primers. TCRdb's copy holds only in-frame clones and misses some; the assay was immunoSEQ multiplex PCR. Found here are 90,000 to 130,000 clones, 65% to 75% of them singletons; the top ten hold 4.8%. Material: PBMCs. These receptors were obtained from a young man in good health and CMV-seropositive.

V is TRBV30 and J is TRBJ1-2, with a possible D match to TRBD1 (5 bases). The V gene's germline CDR1 is GTSNPN and CDR2 SVGIG (reference sequence). The CDR3 is 13 amino acids. Trimming took off 2 bases at V and 7 bases at J, with 14 bases between the two ends. This CDR3 is CAWSRARGGGYTF. The DNA of the CDR3 is TGTGCCTGGAGTAGGGCAAGGGGCGGTGGCTACACCTTC.

The table lists this clone with a few counts. The chain is built from TRBV19 and TRBJ1-1; 10 bases match TRBD1. CDR3 length equals 15 residues. The germline V gene encodes CDR1 LNHDA and CDR2 SQIVND (reference sequence). J gave up 4 bases and V 8 bases, and 10 bases lay outside the gene matches. The CDR3 loop reads CASSVHRTGGTEAFF. Here the CDR3 DNA reads TGTGCCAGTTCAGTCCACCGGACAGGGGGCACTGAAGCTTTCTTT.

The chain combines TRBV7-2 with TRBJ2-4; 7 nucleotides agree with TRBD1. The CDR3 extends over 14 amino acids. V lost 0 bases, J lost 9 bases, and 5 bases stayed unmatched. Germline values: CDR1 SGHTA, CDR2 FQGNSA. CDR3 protein: CASSLASTGSIQYF. Written as DNA, the CDR3 is TGTGCCAGCAGCTTAGCCTCGACAGGGAGCATTCAGTACTTC. Together with reference TRBV7-2 and TRBJ2-4, the CDR3 gives the full variable domain: GAGVSQSPSNKVTEKGKDVELRCDPISGHTALYWYRQSLGQGLEFLIYFQGNSAPDKSGLPSDRFSAERTGGSVSTLTIQRTQQEDSAVYLCASSLASTGSIQYFGAGTRLSVL.

The CDR3 protein is CASSLPGQDTQPQHF. In nucleotides, the CDR3 is TGTGCCAGCAGCCTCCCCGGACAGGACACTCAGCCCCAGCATTTT. J is TRBJ1-5 and V is TRBV4-2; 7 positions match TRBD1. The CDR3 contains 15 residues. In germline, CDR1 is LGHNA, CDR2 YNFKEQ. V shed 4 bases and J 6 bases; nucleotides not matched to a gene: 9.

This chain joins TRBV5-1 and TRBJ2-1; 7 nucleotides match TRBD1. Per germline, CDR1 SGHRS and CDR2 YFSETQ. V shed 4 bases and J 2 bases; nucleotides not matched to a gene: 6. This CDR3 comprises 15 residues. This CDR3 reads CASSPGQTTYNEQFF. CDR3 DNA sequence: TGCGCCAGCAGCCCGGGACAGACGACCTACAATGAGCAGTTCTTC.

With regard to this clone: Other DNA sequences in this sample translate to the same CDR3. The chain uses TRBV2 and TRBJ2-1; 8 nucleotides match TRBD2. Germline lookup yields CDR1 SNHLY and CDR2 FYNNEI. The V and J ends lost 7 bases and 4 bases, in that order; junction bases with no gene match: 6. This CDR3 is 14 amino acids long. CDR3 amino acids: CASTLAGRYNEQFF. CDR3 coding DNA: TGTGCCAGCACTTTAGCGGGGAGATACAATGAGCAGTTCTTC.

The V and J genes are TRBV5-1 and TRBJ2-1, with 10 nucleotides matching TRBD2. The CDR3 totals 14 residues. The junction had 10 bases not matched to a gene; V was cut back by 7 bases and J by 9 bases. Germline CDR1 is SGHRS and CDR2 is YFSETQ. CDR3 residues: CASGPAGGAPEQFF. DNA of the CDR3: TGCGCCAGCGGGCCAGCGGGGGGGGCTCCTGAGCAGTTCTTC.

A single count supports this clone. The chain carries TRBV11-2 and TRBJ1-2; no clear D. The CDR3 contains 15 residues. CDR1 and CDR2 from the germline V gene are SGHAT and FQNNGV. Trimming cost V 5 bases and J 6 bases, with 19 bases left between them. CDR3 sequence: CASSTPKVREDGYTF. Written as DNA, the CDR3 is TGTGCCAGCAGCACACCCAAAGTCCGGGAGGATGGCTACACCTTC.

This chain joins TRBV27 and TRBJ2-1; perhaps TRBD2 as D (5 bases). In germline, CDR1 is MNHEY, CDR2 SMNVEV (reference sequence). The CDR3 runs to 16 residues. V was clipped by 5 bases and J by 0 bases, with 14 bases between them. The CDR3 region has the DNA TGTGCCAGCAGTCAGGACTTATTGAGCTCCTACAATGAGCAGTTCTTC. Protein product: CASSQDLLSSYNEQFF.

This clone appeared once. The chain joins TRBV6-1 to TRBJ2-1; 8 positions agree with TRBD2. J lost 6 bases, V lost 5 bases, and 6 bases had no gene match. CDR3 length: 14 amino acids. Germline CDR1 is MNHNS and CDR2 is SASEGT. This chain's CDR3 is CASSLAGFTNEQFF. The CDR3, as DNA: TGTGCCAGCAGTTTAGCGGGGTTCACCAATGAGCAGTTCTTC.

The chain carries TRBV21-1 and TRBJ1-2; the D call of TRBD1 is as the table states it, not checked on the DNA. TRBV21-1 is given as a pseudogene. The length of the CDR3 is 13 residues. CDR3 sequence reads: CASSGVTLQGYTF. The CDR3 DNA follows: TGTGCCAGCTCAGGGGTCACTCTTCAGGGCTACACCTTC.

This clone was observed a single time. This chain links TRBV9 with TRBJ2-5; 8 nucleotides match TRBD2. Germline V gene sequence: CDR1 SGDLS, CDR2 YYNGEE. V gave up 4 bases and J gave up 3 bases; unmatched junction bases: 8. This CDR3 comprises 15 residues. The CDR3 protein is CASSPLGTREETQYF. The CDR3 bases are TGTGCCAGCAGCCCTCTAGGGACTAGGGAAGAGACCCAGTACTTC.

This rearrangement joins TRBV6-5 to TRBJ2-7; 7 bases match TRBD2. There are 15 residues in the CDR3. Germline V gives CDR1 MNHEY, CDR2 SVGAGI. V gave up 2 bases and J gave up 2 bases; unmatched junction bases: 6. CDR3 sequence reads: CASSYSLAVTYEQYF. In DNA form, the CDR3 reads TGTGCCAGCAGTTACAGCCTAGCGGTAACCTACGAGCAGTACTTC.

The V and J genes are TRBV7-2 and TRBJ2-7; 9 positions agree with TRBD2. From germline, CDR1 is SGHTA and CDR2 FQGNSA. The CDR3 length is 14 residues. Trimming took 5 bases from V and 2 from J; bases not matched to a gene: 4. The CDR3 sequence is CASSTTSGPYEQYF. The CDR3, as DNA: TGTGCCAGCAGCACGACTAGCGGACCCTACGAGCAGTACTTC. Together with reference TRBV7-2 and TRBJ2-7, the CDR3 gives the full variable domain: GAGVSQSPSNKVTEKGKDVELRCDPISGHTALYWYRQSLGQGLEFLIYFQGNSAPDKSGLPSDRFSAERTGGSVSTLTIQRTQQEDSAVYLCASSTTSGPYEQYFGPGTRLTVT.

This clone was detected a few times. CDR3 sequence: CASSLEGAGSPLHF. Written as DNA, the CDR3 is TGCGCCAGCAGCTTGGAGGGGGCAGGTTCACCCCTCCACTTT. The chain has TRBV5-1 and TRBJ1-6, with TRBD1 matching 7 bases. CDR3 length: 14 amino acids. Per the germline V gene, CDR1 is SGHRS and CDR2 is YFSETQ. V shed 0 bases and J 9 bases; nucleotides not matched to a gene: 3.

This chain joins TRBV2 and TRBJ1-3; TRBD1 aligns across 9 bases. The CDR3 is 13 residues long. CDR1 and CDR2 from the germline V gene are SNHLY and FYNNEI. The trim removed 4 bases at V and 9 bases at J, leaving 4 bases unmatched. CDR3 loop: CASSGDRVVTIYF. Here the CDR3 DNA reads TGTGCCAGCAGTGGGGACAGGGTGGTCACCATATATTTT. Complete variable domain (other parts from reference TRBV2 and TRBJ1-3): EPEVTQTPSHQVTQMGQEVILRCVPISNHLYFYWYRQILGQKVEFLVSFYNNEISEKSEIFDDQFSVERPDGSNFTLKIRSTKLEDSAMYFCASSGDRVVTIYFGEGSWLTVV.

The rearrangement links TRBV7-8 to TRBJ1-4, with a tentative D call TRBD1 (5 bases). The CDR3 contains 12 residues. Germline lookup yields CDR1 SGHVS and CDR2 FQNEAQ. The germline V and J ends were trimmed by 0 bases and 11 bases, with 7 bases remaining between them. CDR3 loop: CASSLADTKLFF. Written as DNA, the CDR3 is TGTGCCAGCAGCTTAGCGGACACTAAACTGTTTTTT.

The genes are TRBV11-3 and TRBJ1-1; the match to TRBD1 covers 7 bases. CDR1 is SGHNT and CDR2 is YENEEA in the germline V gene. J was trimmed by 1 base and V by 5 bases; bases with no gene match: 4. The CDR3 runs to 14 residues. The CDR3 spells CASSNRDRNTEAFF. Here the CDR3 DNA reads TGTGCCAGCAGCAACCGGGACAGGAACACTGAAGCTTTCTTT.